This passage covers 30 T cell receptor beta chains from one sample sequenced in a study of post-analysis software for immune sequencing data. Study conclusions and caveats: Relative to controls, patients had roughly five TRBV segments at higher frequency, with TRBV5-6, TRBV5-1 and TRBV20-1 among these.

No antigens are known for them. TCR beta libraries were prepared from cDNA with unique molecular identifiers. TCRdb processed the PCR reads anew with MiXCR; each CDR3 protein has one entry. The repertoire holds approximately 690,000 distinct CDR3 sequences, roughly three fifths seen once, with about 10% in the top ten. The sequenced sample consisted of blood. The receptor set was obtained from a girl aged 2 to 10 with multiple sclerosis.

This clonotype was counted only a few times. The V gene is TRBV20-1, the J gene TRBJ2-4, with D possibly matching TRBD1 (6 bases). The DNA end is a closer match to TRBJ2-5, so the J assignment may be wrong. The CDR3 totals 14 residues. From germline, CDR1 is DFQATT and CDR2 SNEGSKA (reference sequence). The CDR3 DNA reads TGCAGTGCTAGAGGACAGGATCGGCAAGAGACCCAGTACTTC. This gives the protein CSARGQDRQETQYF.

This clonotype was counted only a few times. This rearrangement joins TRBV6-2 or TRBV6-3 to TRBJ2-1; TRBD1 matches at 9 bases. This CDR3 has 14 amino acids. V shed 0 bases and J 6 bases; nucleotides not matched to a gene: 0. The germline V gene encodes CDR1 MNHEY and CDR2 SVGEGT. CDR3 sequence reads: CASSYSTGGNEQFF. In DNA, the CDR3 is TGTGCCAGCAGTTACTCGACAGGGGGCAATGAGCAGTTCTTC.

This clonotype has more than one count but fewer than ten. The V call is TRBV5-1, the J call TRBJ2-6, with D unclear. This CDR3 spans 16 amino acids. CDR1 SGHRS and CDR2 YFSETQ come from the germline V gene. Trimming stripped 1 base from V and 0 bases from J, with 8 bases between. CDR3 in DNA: TGCGCCAGCAGCTTGAAATTATCCTCTGGGGCCAACGTCCTGACTTTC. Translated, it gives CASSLKLSSGANVLTF.

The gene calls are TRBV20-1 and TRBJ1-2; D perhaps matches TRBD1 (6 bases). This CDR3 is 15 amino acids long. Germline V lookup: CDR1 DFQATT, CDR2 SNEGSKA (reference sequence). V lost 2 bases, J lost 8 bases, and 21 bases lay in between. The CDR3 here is CSARSGGTSTSGYTF. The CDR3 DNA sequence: TGCAGTGCTAGATCGGGCGGGACATCGACATCGGGCTACACCTTC.

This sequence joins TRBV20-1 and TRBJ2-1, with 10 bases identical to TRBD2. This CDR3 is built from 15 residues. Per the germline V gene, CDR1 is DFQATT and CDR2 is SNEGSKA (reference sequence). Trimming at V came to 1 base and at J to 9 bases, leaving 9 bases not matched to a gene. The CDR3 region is CSARVPLAGVGEQFF. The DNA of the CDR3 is TGCAGTGCTAGAGTACCCCTAGCGGGAGTAGGTGAGCAGTTCTTC.

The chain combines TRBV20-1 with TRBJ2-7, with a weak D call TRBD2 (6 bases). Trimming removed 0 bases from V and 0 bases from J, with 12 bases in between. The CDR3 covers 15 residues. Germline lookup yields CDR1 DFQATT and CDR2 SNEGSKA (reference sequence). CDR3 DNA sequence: TGCAGTGCTAGAGATTGGGGGAGGAGCTCCTACGAGCAGTACTTC. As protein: CSARDWGRSSYEQYF.

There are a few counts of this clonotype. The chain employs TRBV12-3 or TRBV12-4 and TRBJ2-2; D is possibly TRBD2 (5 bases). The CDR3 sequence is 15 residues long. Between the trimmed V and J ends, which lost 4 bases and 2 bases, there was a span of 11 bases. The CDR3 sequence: CASSSRTPNTGELFF. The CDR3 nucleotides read TGTGCCAGCAGTTCCCGGACTCCCAACACCGGGGAGCTGTTTTTT.

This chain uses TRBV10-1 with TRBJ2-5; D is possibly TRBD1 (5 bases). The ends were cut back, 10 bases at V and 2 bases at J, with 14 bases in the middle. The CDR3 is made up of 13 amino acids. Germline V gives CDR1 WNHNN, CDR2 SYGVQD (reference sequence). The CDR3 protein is CATQGPQQETQYF. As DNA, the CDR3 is TGCGCCACCCAGGGCCCTCAGCAAGAGACCCAGTACTTC.

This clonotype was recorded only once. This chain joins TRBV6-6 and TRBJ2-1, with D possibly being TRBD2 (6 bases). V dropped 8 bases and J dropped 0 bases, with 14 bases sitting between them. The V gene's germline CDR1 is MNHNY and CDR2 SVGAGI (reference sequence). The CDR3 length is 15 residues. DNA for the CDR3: TGTGCCAGCGCGGCGGGGAGGAGCTCCTACAATGAGCAGTTCTTC. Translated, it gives CASAAGRSSYNEQFF.

The CDR3 DNA is TGTGCCAGCAGTTACGGGGGTCAAAGTCACTATGGCTACACCTTC. Translated, it gives CASSYGGQSHYGYTF. V usage is TRBV6-5 and J usage is TRBJ1-2; D might be TRBD1 (5 bases). The CDR3 runs to 15 residues. The V end lost 2 bases, the J end lost 3 bases, and 13 bases lay between the germline ends. Germline V gives CDR1 MNHEY, CDR2 SVGAGI.

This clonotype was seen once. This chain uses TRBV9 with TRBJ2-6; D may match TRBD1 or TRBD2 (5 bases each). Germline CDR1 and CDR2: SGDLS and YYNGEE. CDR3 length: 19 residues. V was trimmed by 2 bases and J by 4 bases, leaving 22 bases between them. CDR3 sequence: CASSVEVQASNSGANVLTF. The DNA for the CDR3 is TGTGCCAGCAGCGTGGAGGTACAGGCTAGTAACTCCGGGGCCAACGTCCTGACTTTC.

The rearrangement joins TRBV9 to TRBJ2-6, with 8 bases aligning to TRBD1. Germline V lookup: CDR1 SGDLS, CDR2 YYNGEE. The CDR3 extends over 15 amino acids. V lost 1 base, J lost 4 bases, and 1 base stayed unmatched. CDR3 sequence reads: CASSVQGAGANVLTF. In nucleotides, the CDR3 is TGTGCCAGCAGCGTACAGGGGGCGGGGGCCAACGTCCTGACTTTC.

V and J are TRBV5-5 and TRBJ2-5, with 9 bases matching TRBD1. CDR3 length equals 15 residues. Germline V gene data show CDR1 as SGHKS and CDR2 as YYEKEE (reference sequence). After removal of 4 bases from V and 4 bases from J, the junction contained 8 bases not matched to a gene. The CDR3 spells CASSLGTGLAETQYF. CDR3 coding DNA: TGTGCCAGCAGCCTCGGGACAGGGTTAGCAGAGACCCAGTACTTC.

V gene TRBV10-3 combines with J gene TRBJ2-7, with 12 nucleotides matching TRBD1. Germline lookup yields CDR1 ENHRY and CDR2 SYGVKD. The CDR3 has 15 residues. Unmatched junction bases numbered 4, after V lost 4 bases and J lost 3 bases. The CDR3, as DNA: TGTGCCATCAGTGGCCGGGACAGGGGGCACTACGAGCAGTACTTC. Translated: CAISGRDRGHYEQYF.

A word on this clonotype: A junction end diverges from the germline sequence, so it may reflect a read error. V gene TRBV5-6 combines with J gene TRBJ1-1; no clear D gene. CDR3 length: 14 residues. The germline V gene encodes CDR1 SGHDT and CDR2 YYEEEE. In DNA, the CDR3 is TGTGCCAGCACCCTCGGCCGGGTGAATACTGAAGCTTTCTTT. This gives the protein CASTLGRVNTEAFF.

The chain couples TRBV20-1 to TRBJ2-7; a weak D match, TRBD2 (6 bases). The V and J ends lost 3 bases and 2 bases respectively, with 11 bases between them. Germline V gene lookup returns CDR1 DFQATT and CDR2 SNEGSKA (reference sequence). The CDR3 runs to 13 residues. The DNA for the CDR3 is TGCAGTGCTAGCGGGAGAGTTACCTACGAGCAGTACTTC. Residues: CSASGRVTYEQYF.

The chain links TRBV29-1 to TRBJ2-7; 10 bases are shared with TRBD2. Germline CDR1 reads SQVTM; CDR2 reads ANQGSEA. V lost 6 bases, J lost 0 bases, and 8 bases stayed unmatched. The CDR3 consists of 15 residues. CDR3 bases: TGCAGCGTCCCCATAGCGGGAGGTCCCTCCTACGAGCAGTACTTC. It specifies CSVPIAGGPSYEQYF.

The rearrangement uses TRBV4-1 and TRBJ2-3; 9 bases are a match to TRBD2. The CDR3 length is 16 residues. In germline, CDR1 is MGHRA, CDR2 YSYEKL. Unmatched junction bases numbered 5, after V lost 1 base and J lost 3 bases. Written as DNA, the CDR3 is TGCGCCAGCAGCCAAGTGGCTAGCGGGAAGACAGATACGCAGTATTTT. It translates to CASSQVASGKTDTQYF.

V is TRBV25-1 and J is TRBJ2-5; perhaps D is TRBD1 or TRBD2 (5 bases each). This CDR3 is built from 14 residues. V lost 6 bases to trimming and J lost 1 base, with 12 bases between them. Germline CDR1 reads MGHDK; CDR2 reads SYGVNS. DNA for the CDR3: TGTGCCAGCAGGGGGGTGAGGACCCAAGAGACCCAGTACTTC. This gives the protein CASRGVRTQETQYF.

The CDR3 reads CSAKVRLPRTDTQYF. The CDR3 DNA sequence: TGCAGTGCGAAAGTCCGCCTGCCCCGCACAGATACGCAGTATTTT. This chain links TRBV20-1 with TRBJ2-3; D gene ambiguous. V was trimmed by 6 bases and J by 1 base, leaving 17 bases between them. From germline, CDR1 is DFQATT and CDR2 SNEGSKA (reference sequence). The length of the CDR3 is 15 residues.

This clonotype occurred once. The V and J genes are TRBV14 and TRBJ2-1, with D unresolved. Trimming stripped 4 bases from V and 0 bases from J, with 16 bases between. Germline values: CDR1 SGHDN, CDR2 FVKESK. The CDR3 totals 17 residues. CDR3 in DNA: TGTGCCAGCAGCCCGAATCCAACGGTTAGCTCCTACAATGAGCAGTTCTTC. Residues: CASSPNPTVSSYNEQFF.

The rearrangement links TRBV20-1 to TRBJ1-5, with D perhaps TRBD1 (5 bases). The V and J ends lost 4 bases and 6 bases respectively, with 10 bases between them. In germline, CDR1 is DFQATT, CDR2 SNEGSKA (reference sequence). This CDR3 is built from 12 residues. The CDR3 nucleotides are TGCAGTGCTACGGTGGGGGGTCAGCCCCAGCATTTT. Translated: CSATVGGQPQHF.

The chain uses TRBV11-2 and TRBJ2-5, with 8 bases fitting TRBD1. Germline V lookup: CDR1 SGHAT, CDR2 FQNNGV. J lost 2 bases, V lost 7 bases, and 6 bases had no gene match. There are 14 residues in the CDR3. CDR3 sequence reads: CASNTGGQQETQYF. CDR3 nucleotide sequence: TGTGCCAGCAACACAGGGGGACAGCAAGAGACCCAGTACTTC. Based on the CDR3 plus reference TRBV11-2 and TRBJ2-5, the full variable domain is EAGVAQSPRYKIIEKRQSVAFWCNPISGHATLYWYQQILGQGPKLLIQFQNNGVVDDSQLPKDRFSAERLKGVDSTLKIQPAKLEDSAVYLCASNTGGQQETQYFGPGTRLLVL.

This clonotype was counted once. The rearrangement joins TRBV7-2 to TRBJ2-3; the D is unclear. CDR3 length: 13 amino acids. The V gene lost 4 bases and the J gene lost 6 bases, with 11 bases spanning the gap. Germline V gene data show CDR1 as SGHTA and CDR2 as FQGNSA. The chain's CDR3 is CASSSPTGDTQYF. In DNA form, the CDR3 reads TGTGCCAGCAGCTCGCCCACCGGGGATACGCAGTATTTT.

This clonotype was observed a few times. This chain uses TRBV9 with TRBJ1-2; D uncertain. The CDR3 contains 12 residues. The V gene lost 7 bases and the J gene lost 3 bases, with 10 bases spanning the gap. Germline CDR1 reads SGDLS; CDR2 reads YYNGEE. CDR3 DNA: TGTGCCAGCTCCGGGGTGGACTATGGCTACACCTTC. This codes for CASSGVDYGYTF. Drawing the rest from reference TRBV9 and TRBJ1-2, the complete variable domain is DSGVTQTPKHLITATGQRVTLRCSPRSGDLSVYWYQQSLDQGLQFLIQYYNGEERAKGNILERFSAQQFPDLHSELNLSSLELGDSALYFCASSGVDYGYTFGSGTRLTVV.

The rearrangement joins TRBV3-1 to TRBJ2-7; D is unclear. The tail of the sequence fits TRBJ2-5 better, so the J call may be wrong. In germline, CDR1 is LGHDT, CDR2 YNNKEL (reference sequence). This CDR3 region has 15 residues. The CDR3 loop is CASSQGAGTEGTQYF. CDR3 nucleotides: TGTGCCAGCAGCCAAGGGGCAGGAACGGAAGGGACCCAGTACTTC.

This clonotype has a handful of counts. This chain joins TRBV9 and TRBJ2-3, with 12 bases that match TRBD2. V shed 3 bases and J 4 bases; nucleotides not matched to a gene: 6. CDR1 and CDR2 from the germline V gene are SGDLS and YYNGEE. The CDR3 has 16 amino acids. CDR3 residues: CASSAASGREADTQYF. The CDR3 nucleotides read TGTGCCAGCAGCGCAGCTAGCGGGAGGGAAGCAGATACGCAGTATTTT.

The CDR3 coding sequence is TGTGCCAGCAGTTACTCGGGGGTAAACACTGAAGCTTTCTTT. It translates to CASSYSGVNTEAFF. The rearrangement uses TRBV6-5 and TRBJ1-1, with a possible D match to TRBD1 (5 bases). The CDR3 sequence is 14 residues long. CDR1 and CDR2 from the germline V gene are MNHEY and SVGAGI. V shed 0 bases and J shed 2 bases, with 7 bases lying between them.

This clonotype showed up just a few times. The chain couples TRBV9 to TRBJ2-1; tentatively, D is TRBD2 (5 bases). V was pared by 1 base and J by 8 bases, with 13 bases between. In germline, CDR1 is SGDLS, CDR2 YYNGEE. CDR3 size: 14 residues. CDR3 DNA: TGTGCCAGCAGCGTAAGTTTTAGCGAAGATGAGCAGTTCTTC. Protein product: CASSVSFSEDEQFF.

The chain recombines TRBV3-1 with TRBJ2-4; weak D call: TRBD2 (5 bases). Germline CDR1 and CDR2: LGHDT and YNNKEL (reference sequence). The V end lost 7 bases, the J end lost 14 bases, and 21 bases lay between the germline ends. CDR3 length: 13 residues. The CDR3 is CASTEGPGTREYF. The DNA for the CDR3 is TGTGCCAGCACCGAAGGTCCGGGAACTAGGGAGTACTTC. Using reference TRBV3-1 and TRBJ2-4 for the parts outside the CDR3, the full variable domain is DTAVSQTPKYLVTQMGNDKSIKCEQNLGHDTMYWYKQDSKKFLKIMFSYNNKELIINETVPNRFSPKSPDKAHLNLHINSLELGDSAVYFCASTEGPGTREYFGAGTRLSVL.